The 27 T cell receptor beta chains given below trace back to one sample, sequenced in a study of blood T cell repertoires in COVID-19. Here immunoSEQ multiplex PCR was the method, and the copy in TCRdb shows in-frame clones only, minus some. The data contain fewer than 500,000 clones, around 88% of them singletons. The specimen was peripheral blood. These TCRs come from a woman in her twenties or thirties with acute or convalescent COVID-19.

The CDR3 sequence is CASSIRGPVDQPQHF. The CDR3 bases are TGTGCCAGTAGTATACGAGGCCCGGTGGATCAGCCCCAGCATTTT. The rearrangement links TRBV19 to TRBJ1-5; D call uncertain. The CDR3 contains 15 residues. The V end lost 2 bases, the J end lost 5 bases, and 13 bases lay between the germline ends. Germline loops: CDR1 LNHDA, CDR2 SQIVND (reference sequence).

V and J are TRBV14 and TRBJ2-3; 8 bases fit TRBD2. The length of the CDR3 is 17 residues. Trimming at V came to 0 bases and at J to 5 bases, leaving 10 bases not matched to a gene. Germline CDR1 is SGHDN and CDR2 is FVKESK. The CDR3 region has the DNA TGTGCCAGCAGCCAAGAATCTGGGCGGGGGGCGAGAGATACGCAGTATTTT. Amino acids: CASSQESGRGARDTQYF.

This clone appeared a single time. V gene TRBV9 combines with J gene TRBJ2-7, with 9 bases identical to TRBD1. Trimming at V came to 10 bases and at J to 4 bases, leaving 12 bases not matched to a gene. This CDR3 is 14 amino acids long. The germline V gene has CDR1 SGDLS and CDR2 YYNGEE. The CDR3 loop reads CAHTCDRGKYEQYF. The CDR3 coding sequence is TGTGCCCACACTTGCGACAGGGGGAAATACGAGCAGTACTTC.

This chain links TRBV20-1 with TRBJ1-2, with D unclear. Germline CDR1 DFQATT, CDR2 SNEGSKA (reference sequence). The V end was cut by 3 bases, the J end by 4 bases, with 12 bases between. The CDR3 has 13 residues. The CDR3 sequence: CSASRQRPYGYTF. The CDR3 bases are TGCAGTGCTAGTAGACAAAGACCCTATGGCTACACCTTC.

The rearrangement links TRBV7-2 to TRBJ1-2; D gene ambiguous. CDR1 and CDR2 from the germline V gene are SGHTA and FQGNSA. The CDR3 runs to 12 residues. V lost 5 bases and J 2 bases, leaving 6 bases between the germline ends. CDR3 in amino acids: CASSLRNYGYTF. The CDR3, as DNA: TGTGCCAGCAGCCTCAGGAACTATGGCTACACCTTC.

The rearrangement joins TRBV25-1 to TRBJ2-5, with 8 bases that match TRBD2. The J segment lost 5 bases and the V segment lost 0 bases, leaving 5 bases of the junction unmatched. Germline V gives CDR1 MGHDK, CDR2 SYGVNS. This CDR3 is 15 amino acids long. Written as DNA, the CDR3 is TGTGCCAGCAGTGAATACGGGGGGGCCAGGGAGACCCAGTACTTC. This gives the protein CASSEYGGARETQYF. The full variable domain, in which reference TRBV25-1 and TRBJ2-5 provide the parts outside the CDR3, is EADIYQTPRYLVIGTGKKITLECSQTMGHDKMYWYQQDPGMELHLIHYSYGVNSTEKGDLSSESTVSRIRTEHFPLTLESARPSHTSQYLCASSEYGGARETQYFGPGTRLLVL.

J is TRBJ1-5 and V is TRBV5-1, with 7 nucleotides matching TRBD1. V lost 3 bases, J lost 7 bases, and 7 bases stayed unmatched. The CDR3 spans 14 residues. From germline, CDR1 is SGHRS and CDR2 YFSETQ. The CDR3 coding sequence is TGCGCCAGCAGCTCTGGACAGGAGGGCCAGCCCCAGCATTTT. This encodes CASSSGQEGQPQHF.

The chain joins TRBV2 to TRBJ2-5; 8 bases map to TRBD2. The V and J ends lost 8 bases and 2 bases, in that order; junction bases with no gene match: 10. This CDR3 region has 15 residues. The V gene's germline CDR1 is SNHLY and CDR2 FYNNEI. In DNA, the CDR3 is TGTGCCAGCTCCGCGGGGGGCCTCGCTCAAGAGACCCAGTACTTC. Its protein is CASSAGGLAQETQYF.

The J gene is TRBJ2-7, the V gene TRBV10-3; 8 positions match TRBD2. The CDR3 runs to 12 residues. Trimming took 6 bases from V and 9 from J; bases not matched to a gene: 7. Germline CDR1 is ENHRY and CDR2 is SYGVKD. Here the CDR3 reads CAISPGGAGQYF. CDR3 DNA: TGTGCCATCAGCCCCGGGGGGGCCGGGCAGTACTTC.

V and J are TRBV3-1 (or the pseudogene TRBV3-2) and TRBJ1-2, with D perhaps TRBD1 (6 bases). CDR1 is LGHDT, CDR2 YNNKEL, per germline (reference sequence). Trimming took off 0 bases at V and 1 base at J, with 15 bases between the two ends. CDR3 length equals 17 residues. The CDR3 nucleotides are TGTGCCAGCAGCCAAGATCTGGCGGGGGCGGGTAACTATGGCTACACCTTC. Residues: CASSQDLAGAGNYGYTF.

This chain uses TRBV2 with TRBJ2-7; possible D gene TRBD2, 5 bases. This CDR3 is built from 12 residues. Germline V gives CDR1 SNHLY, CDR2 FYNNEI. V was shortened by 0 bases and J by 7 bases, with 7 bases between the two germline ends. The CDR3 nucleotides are TGTGCCAGCAGTGAAGCTCGGAGGGAGCAGTACTTC. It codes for CASSEARREQYF.

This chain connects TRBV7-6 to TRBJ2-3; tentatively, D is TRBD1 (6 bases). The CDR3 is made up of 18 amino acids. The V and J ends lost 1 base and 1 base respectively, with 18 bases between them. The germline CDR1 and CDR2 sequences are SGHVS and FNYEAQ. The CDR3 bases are TGTGCCAGCAGCTTAGTTTTCCCCTCCAGGGGACGCACAGATACGCAGTATTTT. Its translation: CASSLVFPSRGRTDTQYF.

In DNA, the CDR3 is TGCGCCAGCAGCGCGGGGACCGGGGAGCTGTTTTTT. Translation gives CASSAGTGELFF. V usage is TRBV5-1 and J usage is TRBJ2-2, with a tentative D call TRBD2 (6 bases). V lost 4 bases and J lost 5, with 6 bases in between. Germline assignment: CDR1 SGHRS and CDR2 YFSETQ. This CDR3 is built from 12 residues.

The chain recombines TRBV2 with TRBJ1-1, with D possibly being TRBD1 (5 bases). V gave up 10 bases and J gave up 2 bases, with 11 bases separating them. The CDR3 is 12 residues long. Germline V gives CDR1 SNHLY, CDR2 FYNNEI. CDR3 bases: TGTGCCACCCTCACAGGAAACACTGAAGCTTTCTTT. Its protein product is CATLTGNTEAFF.

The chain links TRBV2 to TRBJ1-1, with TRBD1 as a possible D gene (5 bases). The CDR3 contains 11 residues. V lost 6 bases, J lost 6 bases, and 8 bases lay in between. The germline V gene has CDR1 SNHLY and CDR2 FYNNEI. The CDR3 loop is CASRGQAEAFF. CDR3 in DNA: TGTGCCAGCAGGGGGCAGGCTGAAGCTTTCTTT.

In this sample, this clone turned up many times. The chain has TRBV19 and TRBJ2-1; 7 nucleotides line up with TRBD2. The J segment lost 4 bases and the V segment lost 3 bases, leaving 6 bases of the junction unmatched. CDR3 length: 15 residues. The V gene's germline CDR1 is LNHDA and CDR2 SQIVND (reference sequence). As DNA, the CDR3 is TGTGCCAGTAGTATGGAAGCGGGGACGTACAATGAGCAGTTCTTC. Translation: CASSMEAGTYNEQFF.

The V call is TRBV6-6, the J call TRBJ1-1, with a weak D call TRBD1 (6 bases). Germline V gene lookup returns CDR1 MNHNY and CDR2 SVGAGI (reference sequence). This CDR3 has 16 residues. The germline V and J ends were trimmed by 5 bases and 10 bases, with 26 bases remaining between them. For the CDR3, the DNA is TGTGCCAGCAGTCAAGGACGGCACAGGGATATTCACGGAGCTTTCTTT. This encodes CASSQGRHRDIHGAFF.

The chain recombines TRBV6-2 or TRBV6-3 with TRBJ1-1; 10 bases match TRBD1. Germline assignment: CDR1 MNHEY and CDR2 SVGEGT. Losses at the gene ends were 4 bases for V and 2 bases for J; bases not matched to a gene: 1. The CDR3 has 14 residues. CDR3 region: CASSWTGGNTEAFF. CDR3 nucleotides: TGTGCCAGCAGTTGGACAGGGGGAAACACTGAAGCTTTCTTT.

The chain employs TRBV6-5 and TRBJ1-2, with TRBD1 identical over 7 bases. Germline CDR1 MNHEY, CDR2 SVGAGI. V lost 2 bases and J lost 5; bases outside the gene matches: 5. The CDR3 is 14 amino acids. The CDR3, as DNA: TGTGCCAGCAGTTACACAGGGGATTTTTATGGCTACACCTTC. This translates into CASSYTGDFYGYTF.

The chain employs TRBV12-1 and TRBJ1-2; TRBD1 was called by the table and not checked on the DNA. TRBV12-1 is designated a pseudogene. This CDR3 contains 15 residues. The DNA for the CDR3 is TGTGCCAGCAGCTTTGCCGGGACAGGGAACTATGGCTACACCTTC. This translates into CASSFAGTGNYGYTF.

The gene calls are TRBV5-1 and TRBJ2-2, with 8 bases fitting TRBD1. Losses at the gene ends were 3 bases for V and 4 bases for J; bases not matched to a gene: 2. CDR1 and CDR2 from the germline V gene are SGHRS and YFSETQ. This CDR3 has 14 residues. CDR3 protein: CASSSTGVTGELFF. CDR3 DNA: TGCGCCAGCAGCTCGACAGGGGTCACCGGGGAGCTGTTTTTT. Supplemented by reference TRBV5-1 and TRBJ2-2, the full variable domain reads KAGVTQTPRYLIKTRGQQVTLSCSPISGHRSVSWYQQTPGQGLQFLFEYFSETQRNKGNFPGRFSGRQFSNSRSEMNVSTLELGDSALYLCASSSTGVTGELFFGEGSRLTVL.

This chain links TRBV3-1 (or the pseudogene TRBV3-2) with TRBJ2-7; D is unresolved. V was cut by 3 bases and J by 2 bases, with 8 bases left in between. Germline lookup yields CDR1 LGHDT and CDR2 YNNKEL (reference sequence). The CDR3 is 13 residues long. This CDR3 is CASSHRQAYEQYF. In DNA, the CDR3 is TGTGCCAGCAGCCATCGACAAGCCTACGAGCAGTACTTC.

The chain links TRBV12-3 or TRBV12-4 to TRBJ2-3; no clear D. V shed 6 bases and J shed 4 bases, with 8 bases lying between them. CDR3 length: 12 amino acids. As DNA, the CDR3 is TGTGCCAGCAGGGCTCGGGCAGATACGCAGTATTTT. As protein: CASRARADTQYF.

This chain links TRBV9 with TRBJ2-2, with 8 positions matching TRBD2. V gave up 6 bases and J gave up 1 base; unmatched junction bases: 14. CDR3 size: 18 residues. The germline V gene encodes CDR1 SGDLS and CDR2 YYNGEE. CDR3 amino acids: CASTDPIGLAENTGELFF. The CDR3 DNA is TGTGCCAGCACCGACCCCATAGGACTAGCTGAGAACACCGGGGAGCTGTTTTTT.

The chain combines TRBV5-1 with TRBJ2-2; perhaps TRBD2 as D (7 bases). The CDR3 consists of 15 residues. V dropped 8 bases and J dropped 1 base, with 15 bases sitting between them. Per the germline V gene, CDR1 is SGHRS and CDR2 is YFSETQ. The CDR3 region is CASDTGGQNTGELFF. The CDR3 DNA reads TGCGCCAGTGATACCGGGGGGCAGAACACCGGGGAGCTGTTTTTT.

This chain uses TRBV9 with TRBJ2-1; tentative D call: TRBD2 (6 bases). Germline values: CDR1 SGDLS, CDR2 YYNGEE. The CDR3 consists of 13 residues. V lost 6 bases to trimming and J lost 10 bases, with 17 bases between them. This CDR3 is CASMGGHRGEQFF. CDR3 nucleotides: TGTGCCAGCATGGGAGGACACCGAGGGGAGCAGTTCTTC.

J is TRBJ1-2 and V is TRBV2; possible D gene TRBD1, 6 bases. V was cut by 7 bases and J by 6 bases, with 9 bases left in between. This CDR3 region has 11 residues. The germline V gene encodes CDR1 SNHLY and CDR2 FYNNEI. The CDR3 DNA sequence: TGTGCCAGCACTAAGGGGGATGGCTACACCTTC. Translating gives CASTKGDGYTF. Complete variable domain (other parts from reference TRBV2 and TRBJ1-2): EPEVTQTPSHQVTQMGQEVILRCVPISNHLYFYWYRQILGQKVEFLVSFYNNEISEKSEIFDDQFSVERPDGSNFTLKIRSTKLEDSAMYFCASTKGDGYTFGSGTRLTVV.